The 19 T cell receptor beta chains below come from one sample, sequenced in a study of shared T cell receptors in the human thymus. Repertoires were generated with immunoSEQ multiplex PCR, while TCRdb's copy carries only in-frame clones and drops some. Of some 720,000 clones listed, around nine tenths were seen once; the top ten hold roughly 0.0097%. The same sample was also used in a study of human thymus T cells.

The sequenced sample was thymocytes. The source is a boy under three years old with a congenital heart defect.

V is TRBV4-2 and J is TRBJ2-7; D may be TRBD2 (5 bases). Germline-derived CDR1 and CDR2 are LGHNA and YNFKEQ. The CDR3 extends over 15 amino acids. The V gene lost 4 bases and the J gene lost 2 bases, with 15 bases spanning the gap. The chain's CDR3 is CASSRNGLAPYEQYF. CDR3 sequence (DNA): TGTGCCAGCAGCCGGAACGGGCTAGCCCCCTACGAGCAGTACTTC.

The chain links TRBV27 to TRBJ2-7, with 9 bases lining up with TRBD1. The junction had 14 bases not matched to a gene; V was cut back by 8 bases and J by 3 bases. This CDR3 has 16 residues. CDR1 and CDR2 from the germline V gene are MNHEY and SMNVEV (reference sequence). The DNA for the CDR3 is TGTGCCAGCGGCGGGTTCCCGGGACAGGGTGGCTACGAGCAGTACTTC. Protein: CASGGFPGQGGYEQYF.

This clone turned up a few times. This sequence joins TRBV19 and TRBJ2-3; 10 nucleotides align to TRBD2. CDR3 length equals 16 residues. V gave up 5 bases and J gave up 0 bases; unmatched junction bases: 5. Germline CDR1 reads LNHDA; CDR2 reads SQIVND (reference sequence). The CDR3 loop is CASSPGLAPSTDTQYF. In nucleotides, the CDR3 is TGTGCCAGTAGTCCGGGACTAGCGCCTAGCACAGATACGCAGTATTTT.

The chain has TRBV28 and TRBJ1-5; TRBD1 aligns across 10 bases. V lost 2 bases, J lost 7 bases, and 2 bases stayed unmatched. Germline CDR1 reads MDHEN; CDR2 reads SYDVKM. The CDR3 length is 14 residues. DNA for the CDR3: TGTGCCAGCAGTTTAGGGACAGGGGAACAGCCCCAGCATTTT. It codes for CASSLGTGEQPQHF.

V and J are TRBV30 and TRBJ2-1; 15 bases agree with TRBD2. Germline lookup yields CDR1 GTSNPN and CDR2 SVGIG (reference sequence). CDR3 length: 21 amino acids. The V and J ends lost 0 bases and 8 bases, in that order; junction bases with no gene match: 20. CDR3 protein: CAWSVIGGGTSGRNNFYEQFF. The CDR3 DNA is TGTGCCTGGAGTGTTATAGGGGGTGGGACTAGCGGGAGGAATAACTTCTATGAGCAGTTCTTC.

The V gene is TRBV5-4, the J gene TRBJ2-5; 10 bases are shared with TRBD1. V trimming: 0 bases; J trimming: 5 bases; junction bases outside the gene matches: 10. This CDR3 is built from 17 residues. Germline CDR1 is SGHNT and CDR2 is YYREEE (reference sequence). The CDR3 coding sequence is TGTGCCAGCAGCTTGGGACTGGGACAGGGGATTCGGGAGACCCAGTACTTC. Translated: CASSLGLGQGIRETQYF.

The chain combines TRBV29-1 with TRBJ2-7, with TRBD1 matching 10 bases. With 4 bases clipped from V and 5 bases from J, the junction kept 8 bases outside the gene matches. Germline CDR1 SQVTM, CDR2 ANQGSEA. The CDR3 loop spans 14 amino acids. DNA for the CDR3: TGCAGCGTTGCTCGGGACAGGGGAAACCACGAGCAGTACTTC. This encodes CSVARDRGNHEQYF.

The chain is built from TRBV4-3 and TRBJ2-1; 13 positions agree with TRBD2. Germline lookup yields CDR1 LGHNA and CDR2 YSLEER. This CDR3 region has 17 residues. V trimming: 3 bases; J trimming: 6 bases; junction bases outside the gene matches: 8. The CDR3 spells CASSQTLTSGRVNEQFF. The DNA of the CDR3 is TGCGCCAGCAGCCAGACTCTTACTAGCGGGAGGGTCAATGAGCAGTTCTTC.

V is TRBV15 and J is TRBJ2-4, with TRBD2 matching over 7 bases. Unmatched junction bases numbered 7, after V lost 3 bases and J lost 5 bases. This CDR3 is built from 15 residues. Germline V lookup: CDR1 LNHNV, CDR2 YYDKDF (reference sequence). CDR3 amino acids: CATSSATGGENIQYF. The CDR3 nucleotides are TGTGCCACCAGCAGCGCTACGGGGGGTGAAAACATTCAGTACTTC.

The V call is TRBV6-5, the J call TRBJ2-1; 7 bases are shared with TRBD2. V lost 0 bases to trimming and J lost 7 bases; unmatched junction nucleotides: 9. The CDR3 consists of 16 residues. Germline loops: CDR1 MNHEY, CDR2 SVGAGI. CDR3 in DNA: TGTGCCAGCAGTTACTCCACGCGGGAGTCAAAAAATGAGCAGTTCTTC. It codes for CASSYSTRESKNEQFF.

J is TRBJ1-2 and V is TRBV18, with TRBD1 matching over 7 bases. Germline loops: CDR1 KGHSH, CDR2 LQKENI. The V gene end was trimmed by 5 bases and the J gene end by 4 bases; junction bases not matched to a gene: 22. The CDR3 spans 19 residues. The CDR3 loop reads CASSWRNGQTKDRFYGYTF. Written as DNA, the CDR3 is TGTGCCAGCTCATGGCGAAACGGGCAAACGAAGGACAGGTTCTATGGCTACACCTTC.

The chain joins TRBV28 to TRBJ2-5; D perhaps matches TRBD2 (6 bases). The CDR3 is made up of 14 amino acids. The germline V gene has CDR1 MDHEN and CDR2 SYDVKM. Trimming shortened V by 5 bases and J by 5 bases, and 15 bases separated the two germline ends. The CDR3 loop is CASSGLWGTETQYF. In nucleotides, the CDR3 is TGTGCCAGCAGTGGACTTTGGGGGACTGAGACCCAGTACTTC.

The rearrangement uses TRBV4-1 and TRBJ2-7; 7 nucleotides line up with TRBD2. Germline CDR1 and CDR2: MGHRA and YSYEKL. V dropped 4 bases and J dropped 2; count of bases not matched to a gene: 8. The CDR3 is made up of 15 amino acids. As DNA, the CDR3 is TGCGCCAGCAGCCCCCGGGGGGAGGGCCCCTACGAGCAGTACTTC. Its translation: CASSPRGEGPYEQYF.

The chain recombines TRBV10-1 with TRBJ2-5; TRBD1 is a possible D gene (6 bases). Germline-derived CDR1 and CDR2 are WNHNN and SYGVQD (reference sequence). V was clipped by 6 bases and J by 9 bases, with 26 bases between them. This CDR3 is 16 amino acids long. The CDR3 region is CASRPLGGPRSPAQYF. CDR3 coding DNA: TGCGCCAGCAGACCACTAGGGGGACCGAGGTCCCCGGCCCAGTACTTC.

CDR3 amino acids: CASSLSGRSSYEQYF. CDR3 DNA sequence: TGTGCCAGCAGCCTGAGCGGGAGGAGCTCCTACGAGCAGTACTTC. The J gene is TRBJ2-7, the V gene TRBV4-2; 9 nucleotides align to TRBD2. V lost 4 bases to trimming and J lost 0 bases; unmatched junction nucleotides: 4. The germline gives CDR1 LGHNA, CDR2 YNFKEQ. There are 15 residues in the CDR3.

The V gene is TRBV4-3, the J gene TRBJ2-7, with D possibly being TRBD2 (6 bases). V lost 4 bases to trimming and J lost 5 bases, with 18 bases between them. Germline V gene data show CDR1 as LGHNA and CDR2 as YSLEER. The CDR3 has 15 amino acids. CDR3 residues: CASSLGTGLLHEQYF. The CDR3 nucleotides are TGCGCCAGCAGCCTAGGCACCGGACTACTCCACGAGCAGTACTTC.

CDR3 nucleotide sequence: TGCGCCAGCAGCCCATCGGGGGACACTGAAGCTTTCTTT. Protein: CASSPSGDTEAFF. The chain couples TRBV4-3 to TRBJ1-1; D is perhaps TRBD1 (5 bases). V was clipped by 4 bases and J by 3 bases, with 9 bases between them. Germline values: CDR1 LGHNA, CDR2 YSLEER. The CDR3 runs to 13 residues.

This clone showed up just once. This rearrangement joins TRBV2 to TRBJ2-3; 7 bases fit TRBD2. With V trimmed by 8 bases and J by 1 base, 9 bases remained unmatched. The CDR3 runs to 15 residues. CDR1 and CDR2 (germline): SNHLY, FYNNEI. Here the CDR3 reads CASPVAGVGTDTQYF. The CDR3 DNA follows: TGTGCCAGCCCCGTGGCGGGAGTGGGCACAGATACGCAGTATTTT.

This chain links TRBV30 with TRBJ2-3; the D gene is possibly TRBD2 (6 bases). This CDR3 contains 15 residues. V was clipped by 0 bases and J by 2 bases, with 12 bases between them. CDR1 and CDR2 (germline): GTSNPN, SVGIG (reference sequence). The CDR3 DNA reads TGTGCCTGGAGTGTGGGGGGATCCTTCACAGATACGCAGTATTTT. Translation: CAWSVGGSFTDTQYF.